The T cell receptor (beta chain) described here comes from a study of CD8+ T cells in alopecia areata. About the research overall: Tofacitinib was taken orally by treated patients, and the dose was 5 to 10 mg twice daily.

This clone has just one count. Regarding treatment: oral pan-JAK inhibitor, 5-10 mg twice daily. The authors extracted RNA and reverse transcribed it into cDNA as the sequencing template. TCRdb's table, derived via immunoSEQ multiplex PCR, lists solely in-frame clones and lacks some. The data show tens of thousands of clones, with more than 45% seen just once and around 21% held by the top ten. The material was CD8+ T cells sorted from blood, obtained at approximately week 36, from a patient treated with tofacitinib. This TCR was sampled from a human donor with alopecia areata.

This CDR3 reads CASTLGRAGTSPHTQYF. The CDR3 DNA reads as TGTGCCAGCACCCTGGGCCGAGCCGGGACAAGCCCCCATACGCAGTATTTT. The chain is built from TRBV7-8 and TRBJ2-3; tentatively, D is TRBD1 (6 bases). CDR3 length equals 17 residues. The germline gives CDR1 SGHVS, CDR2 FQNEAQ. The V end was cut by 7 bases, the J end by 7 bases, with 27 bases between. Based on the CDR3 plus reference TRBV7-8 and TRBJ2-3, the full variable domain is GAGVSQSPRYKVAKRGQDVALRCDPISGHVSLFWYQQALGQGPEFLTYFQNEAQLDKSGLPSDRFFAERPEGSVSTLKIQRTQQEDSAVYLCASTLGRAGTSPHTQYFGPGTRLTVL.